A selection of T cell receptor beta chains follows, all from one sample in a study of blood T cell repertoires in COVID-19. TCRdb's table, derived via immunoSEQ multiplex PCR, lists solely in-frame clones and lacks some. The table has roughly 250,000 clones, approximately 88% seen once. Source material: PBMCs or T cells enriched from blood (not recorded which). These receptors all stem from a woman aged 40-49 years who had been exposed to COVID-19. The CDR3 runs from the conserved cysteine through the conserved F or W. Each record gives: D gene, clone size, V gene, J gene, CDR3 protein, CDR3 DNA. The D gene is left open where the match is weak. Only part of the rows carry a size: once, few, many, or a class if the clone is expanded.

>TRBD2|.|TRBV20-1|TRBJ2-2
CSASSGFRAGAKTGELFF
TGCAGTGCTAGTTCTGGCTTTCGAGCGGGGGCGAAAACCGGGGAGCTGTTTTTT
>TRBD2|once|TRBV4-3|TRBJ2-3
CASSQDRRLAGDTQYF
TGCGCCAGCAGCCAAGATCGCCGGCTAGCGGGAGATACGCAGTATTTT
>TRBD1|.|TRBV7-2|TRBJ1-5
CASSLEGRGQNQPQHF
TGTGCCAGCAGCTTAGAGGGCAGGGGGCAGAATCAGCCCCAGCATTTT
>.|.|TRBV27|TRBJ2-1
CASSPLSGTGGNEQFF
TGTGCCAGCAGTCCCCTATCAGGGACTGGGGGGAATGAGCAGTTCTTC
>TRBD1|few|TRBV11-2|TRBJ2-2
CASSSGPGQRNTGELFF
TGTGCCAGCAGCTCCGGTCCGGGACAGAGGAACACCGGGGAGCTGTTTTTT
>.|.|TRBV29-1|TRBJ1-2
CSAPLAGLSYGYTF
TGCAGCGCCCCCCTCGCGGGACTCAGCTATGGCTACACCTTC
>TRBD2|.|TRBV2|TRBJ2-5
CASRGLAVQETQYF
TGTGCCAGCAGGGGACTAGCGGTCCAAGAGACCCAGTACTTC
>.|.|TRBV7-9|TRBJ1-5
CASSSSEDSNQPQHF
TGTGCCAGCAGCTCCTCAGAGGATAGCAATCAGCCCCAGCATTTT
>.|.|TRBV7-6|TRBJ2-3
CASSLSSLRTDTQYF
TGTGCCAGCAGCTTATCCTCCCTACGCACAGATACGCAGTATTTT
>.|.|TRBV11-3|TRBJ1-2
CASSFGTPYNYGYTF
TGTGCCAGCAGCTTCGGGACACCGTATAACTATGGCTACACCTTC
>TRBD1|.|TRBV30|TRBJ1-6
CAWNFNSIDRGSSPLHF
TGTGCCTGGAATTTTAACTCTATCGACAGGGGTAGTTCACCCCTCCACTTT
>.|.|TRBV5-1|TRBJ1-3
CASSISASSGNTIYF
TGCGCCAGCTCTATTTCTGCCTCCTCTGGAAACACCATATATTTT
>.|.|TRBV5-4|TRBJ2-7
CASSQPVGTGVGVNQGEQYF
TGTGCCAGCAGCCAGCCAGTGGGTACCGGCGTGGGCGTGAATCAGGGCGAGCAGTACTTC
>TRBD2|.|TRBV7-7|TRBJ2-3
CASSPTYGLAGVDTQYF
TGTGCTAGCAGCCCAACCTATGGACTAGCGGGAGTAGATACGCAGTATTTT
>.|.|TRBV6-1|TRBJ2-2
CASSEVTRTGELFF
TGTGCCAGCAGTGAAGTCACTAGGACCGGGGAGCTGTTTTTT
>.|.|TRBV19|TRBJ1-1
CASRRPGLSLGMNTEAFF
TGTGCCAGTAGACGTCCGGGACTCAGTTTGGGAATGAACACTGAAGCTTTCTTT
>.|.|TRBV5-6|TRBJ1-1
CASSLVGGLNTEAFF
TGTGCCAGCAGCTTGGTGGGGGGTCTGAACACTGAAGCTTTCTTT
>.|.|TRBV27|TRBJ1-4
CASSLPGINEKLFF
TGTGCCAGCAGTTTGCCCGGGATTAATGAAAAACTGTTTTTT
>TRBD1|once|TRBV28|TRBJ1-2
CASSSPRGTGGRVYGYTF
TGTGCCAGCAGTTCACCCCGGGGGACAGGAGGAAGGGTCTATGGCTACACCTTC
>.|.|TRBV18|TRBJ2-2
CASSPTGPNTGELFF
TGTGCCAGCTCACCTACAGGGCCGAACACCGGGGAGCTGTTTTTT
>.|.|TRBV7-3|TRBJ2-1
CASSFASSFEQFF
TGTGCCAGCAGCTTCGCTAGCTCATTTGAGCAGTTCTTC
>TRBD1|.|TRBV4-3|TRBJ1-1
CASSQDPGQGRGWDTEAFF
TGCGCCAGCAGCCAAGATCCCGGACAGGGAAGGGGCTGGGACACTGAAGCTTTCTTT
>TRBD2|.|TRBV19|TRBJ2-3
CASTRTSGGPTDTQYF
TGTGCCAGTACCAGGACTAGCGGGGGTCCCACAGATACGCAGTATTTT
>.|.|TRBV15|TRBJ2-1
CATSRDRASGTNEQFF
TGTGCCACCAGCAGAGATCGAGCCTCAGGAACCAATGAGCAGTTCTTC
>.|.|TRBV5-1|TRBJ2-1
CASSLDPGGPAQFF
TGCGCCAGCAGCTTGGACCCCGGGGGGCCGGCGCAGTTCTTC
>TRBD1|.|TRBV15|TRBJ1-5
CATSTLPGQISNQPQHF
TGTGCCACCAGCACCCTACCGGGACAGATTAGCAATCAGCCCCAGCATTTT
>.|.|TRBV7-9|TRBJ1-5
CASSQGDGGNQPQHF
TGTGCCAGCTCGCAGGGCGACGGTGGCAATCAGCCCCAGCATTTT